This T cell receptor (beta chain) emerged from a study of T cell repertoires in cytomegalovirus infection. Study summary: Through public TCR beta signatures, both CMV infection and matching HLA type were indicated. Study observations and caveats: HLA-C-restricted TCR beta clonotypes specific for CMV led the ex vivo response. Cumulative frequency (of public TCR beta family members) identified carriers of CMV plus the relevant HLA.

V lost 3 bases and J lost 5, with 17 bases in between. The CDR3 contains 15 residues. CDR1 and CDR2 from the germline V gene are SGHRS and YFSETQ. Note on this clonotype: Its antigen is still unknown.

TCRdb passed the reads through MiXCR, listing each CDR3 protein once. The sample consists of 500,000 or so distinct CDR3 sequences, 15% to 20% of them appearing once. This receptor was obtained from a human donor in good health (CMV status not recorded). Some clones in this sample may be carry-over from other donors' samples. Input material: CD8+ T cells from PBMCs. The chain uses TRBV5-1 and TRBJ1-2; D may be TRBD1 (6 bases). The CDR3 region has the DNA TGCGCCAGCAGCTCCGGGACACCCTCCTATTATGGCTACACCTTC. Translating gives CASSSGTPSYYGYTF.